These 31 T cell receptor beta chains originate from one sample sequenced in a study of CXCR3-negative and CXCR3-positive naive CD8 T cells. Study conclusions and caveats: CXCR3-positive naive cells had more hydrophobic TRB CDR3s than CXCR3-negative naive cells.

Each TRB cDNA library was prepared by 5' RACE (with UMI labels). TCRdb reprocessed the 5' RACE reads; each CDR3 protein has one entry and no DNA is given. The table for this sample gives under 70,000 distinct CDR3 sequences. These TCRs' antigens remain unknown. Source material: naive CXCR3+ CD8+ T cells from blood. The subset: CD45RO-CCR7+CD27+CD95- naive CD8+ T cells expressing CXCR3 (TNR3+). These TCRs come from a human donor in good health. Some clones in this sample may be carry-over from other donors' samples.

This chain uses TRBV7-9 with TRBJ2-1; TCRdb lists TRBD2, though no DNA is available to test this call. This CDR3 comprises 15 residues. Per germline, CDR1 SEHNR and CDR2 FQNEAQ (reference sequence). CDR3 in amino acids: CASSLVLGRPSEQFF.

The CDR3 loop reads CSVEDRDSSYEQYF. The gene calls are TRBV29-1 and TRBJ2-7; absent DNA, TCRdb's TRBD1 call cannot be checked. CDR1 is SQVTM and CDR2 is ANQGSEA in the germline V gene. There are 14 residues in the CDR3.

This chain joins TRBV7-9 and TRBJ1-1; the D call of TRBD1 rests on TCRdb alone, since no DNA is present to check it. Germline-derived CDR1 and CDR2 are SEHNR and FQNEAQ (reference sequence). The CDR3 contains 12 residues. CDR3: CASSRGQIEAFF. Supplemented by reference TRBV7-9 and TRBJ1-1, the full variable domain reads DTGVSQNPRHKITKRGQNVTFRCDPISEHNRLYWYRQTLGQGPEFLTYFQNEAQLEKSRLLSDRFSAERPKGSFSTLEIQRTEQGDSAMYLCASSRGQIEAFFGQGTRLTVV.

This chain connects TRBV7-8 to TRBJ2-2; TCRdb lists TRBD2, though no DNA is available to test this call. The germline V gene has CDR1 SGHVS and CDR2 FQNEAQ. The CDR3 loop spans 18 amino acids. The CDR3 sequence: CASSLATWEGLVTGELFF.

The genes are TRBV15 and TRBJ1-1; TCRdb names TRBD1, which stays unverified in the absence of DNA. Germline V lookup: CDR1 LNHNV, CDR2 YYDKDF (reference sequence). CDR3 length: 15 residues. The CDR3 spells CATSTPGLKSTEAFF.

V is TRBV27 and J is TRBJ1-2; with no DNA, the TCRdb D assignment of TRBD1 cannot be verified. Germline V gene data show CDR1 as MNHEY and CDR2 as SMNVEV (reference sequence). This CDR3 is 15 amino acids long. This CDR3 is CASSFLGQGTYGYTF.

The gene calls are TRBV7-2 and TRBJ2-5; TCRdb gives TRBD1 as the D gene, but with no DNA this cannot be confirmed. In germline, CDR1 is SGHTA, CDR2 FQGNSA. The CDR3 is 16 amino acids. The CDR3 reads CASSLLPGTAQETQYF.

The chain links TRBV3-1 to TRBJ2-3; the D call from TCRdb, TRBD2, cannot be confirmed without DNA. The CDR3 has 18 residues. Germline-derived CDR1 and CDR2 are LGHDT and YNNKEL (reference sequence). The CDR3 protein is CASSPLAGTTEDGDTQYF.

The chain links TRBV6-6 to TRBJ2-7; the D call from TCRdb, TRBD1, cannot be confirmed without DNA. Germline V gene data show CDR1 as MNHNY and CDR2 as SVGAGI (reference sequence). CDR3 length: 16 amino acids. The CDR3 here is CASSDEWGQALRGQYF.

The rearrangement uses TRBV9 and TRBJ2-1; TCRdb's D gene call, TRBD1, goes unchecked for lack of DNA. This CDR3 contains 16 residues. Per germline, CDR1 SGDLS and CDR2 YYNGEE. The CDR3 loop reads CASSPRERGSYNEQFF.

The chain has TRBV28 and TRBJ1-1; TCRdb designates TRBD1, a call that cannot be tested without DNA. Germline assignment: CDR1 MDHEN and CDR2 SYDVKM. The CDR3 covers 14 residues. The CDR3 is CASSFQGAGTEAFF.

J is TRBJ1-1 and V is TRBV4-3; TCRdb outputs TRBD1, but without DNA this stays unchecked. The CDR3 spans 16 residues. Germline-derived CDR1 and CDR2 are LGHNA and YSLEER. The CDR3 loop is CASSQGAGTGDTEAFF.

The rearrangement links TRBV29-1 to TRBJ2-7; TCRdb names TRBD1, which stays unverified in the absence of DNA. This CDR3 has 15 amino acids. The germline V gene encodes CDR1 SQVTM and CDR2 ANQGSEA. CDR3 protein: CSVEGVPGSGYEQYF.

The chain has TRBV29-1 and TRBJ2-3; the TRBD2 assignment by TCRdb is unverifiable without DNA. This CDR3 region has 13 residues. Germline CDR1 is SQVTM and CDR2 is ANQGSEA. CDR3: CSGGLPHYDTQYF.

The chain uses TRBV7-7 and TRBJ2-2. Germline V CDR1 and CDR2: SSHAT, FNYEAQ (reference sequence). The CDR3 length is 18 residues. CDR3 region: CASSLFSGPGANTGELFF.

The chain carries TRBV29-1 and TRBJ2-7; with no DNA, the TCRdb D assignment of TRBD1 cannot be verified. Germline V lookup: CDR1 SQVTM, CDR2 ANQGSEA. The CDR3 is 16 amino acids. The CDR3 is CSVGDLVGTGGHEQYF.

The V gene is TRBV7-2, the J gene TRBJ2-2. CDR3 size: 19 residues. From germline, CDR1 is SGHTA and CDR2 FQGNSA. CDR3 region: CASSSTLRTPRYWTGELFF.

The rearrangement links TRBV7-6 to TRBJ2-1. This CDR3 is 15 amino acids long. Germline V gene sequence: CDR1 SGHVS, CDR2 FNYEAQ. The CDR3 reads CASSLARDSYNEQFF.

The chain's CDR3 is CASSPSGRYEQYF. The chain couples TRBV7-3 to TRBJ2-7; with no DNA, the TCRdb D assignment of TRBD2 cannot be verified. The CDR3 extends over 13 amino acids. Germline V lookup: CDR1 SGHTA, CDR2 FQGTGA.

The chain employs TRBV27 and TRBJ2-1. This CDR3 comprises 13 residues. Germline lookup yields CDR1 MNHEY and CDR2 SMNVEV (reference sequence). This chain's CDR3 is CASRRINYNEQFF.

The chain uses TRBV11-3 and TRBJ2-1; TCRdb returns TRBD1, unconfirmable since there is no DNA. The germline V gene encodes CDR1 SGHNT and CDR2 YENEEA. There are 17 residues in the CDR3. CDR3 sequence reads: CASSYGTASSSYNEQFF.

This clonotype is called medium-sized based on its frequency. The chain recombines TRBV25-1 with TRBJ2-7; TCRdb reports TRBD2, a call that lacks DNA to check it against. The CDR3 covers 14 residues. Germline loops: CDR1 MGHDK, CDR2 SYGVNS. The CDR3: CASSEFGREVEQYF.

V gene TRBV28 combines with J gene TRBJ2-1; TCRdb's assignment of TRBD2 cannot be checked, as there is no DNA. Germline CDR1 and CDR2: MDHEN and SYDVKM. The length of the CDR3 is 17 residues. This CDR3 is CASSSPPLAGGRVEQFF.

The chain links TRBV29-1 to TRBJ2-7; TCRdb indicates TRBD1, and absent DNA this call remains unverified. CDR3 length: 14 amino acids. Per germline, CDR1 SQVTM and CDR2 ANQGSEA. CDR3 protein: CSVEEARWTGGQYF.

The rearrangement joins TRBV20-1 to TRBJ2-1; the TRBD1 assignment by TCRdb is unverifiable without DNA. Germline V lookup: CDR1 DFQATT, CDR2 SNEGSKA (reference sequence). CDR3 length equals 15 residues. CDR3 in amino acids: CSARDMTGSNNEQFF.

The CDR3 sequence is CSALTGYEQYF. The V call is TRBV20-1, the J call TRBJ2-7. Germline values: CDR1 DFQATT, CDR2 SNEGSKA (reference sequence). The CDR3 is 11 amino acids.

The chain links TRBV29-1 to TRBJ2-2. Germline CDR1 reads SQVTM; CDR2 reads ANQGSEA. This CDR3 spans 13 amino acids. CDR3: CSLTDANTGELFF.

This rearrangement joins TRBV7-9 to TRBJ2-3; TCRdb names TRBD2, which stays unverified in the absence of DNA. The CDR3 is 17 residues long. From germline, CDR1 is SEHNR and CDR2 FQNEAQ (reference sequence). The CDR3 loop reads CASSSLTSGGALDTQYF.

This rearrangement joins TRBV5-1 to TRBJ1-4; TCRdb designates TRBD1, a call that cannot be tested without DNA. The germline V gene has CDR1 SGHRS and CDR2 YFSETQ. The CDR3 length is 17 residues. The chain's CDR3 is CASSLGPVGGLHEKLFF.

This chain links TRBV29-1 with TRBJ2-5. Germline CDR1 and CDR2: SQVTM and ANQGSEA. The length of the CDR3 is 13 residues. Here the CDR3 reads CSIERLGFETQYF.

CDR3 sequence: CASSTWTSGSDNEQFF. This chain links TRBV5-1 with TRBJ2-1; the TRBD2 assignment by TCRdb is unverifiable without DNA. Germline CDR1 SGHRS, CDR2 YFSETQ. This CDR3 comprises 16 residues.